This T cell receptor beta chain was sequenced in a study of long-term antiretroviral therapy in people with HIV. At the level of the study: The 2015 immediate-ART recommendation came about a decade after the earliest samples. Study-level points and caveats: Even long-term ART left TRB diversity below transplant donor controls, despite gains.

The assay used was immunoSEQ (version v3.0), run at survey level. Profiled with immunoSEQ multiplex PCR; TCRdb holds only in-frame clones, not every one. The data contain 25,000 to 40,000 clones, 97% of them seen just once; the ten biggest clones take up 1.5% to 2%. The CDR3 is made up of 13 amino acids. Trimming took 2 bases from V and 1 from J, leaving 4 bases between them. Germline CDR1 LNHDA, CDR2 SQIVND (reference sequence). Held in samples before DNA extraction were roughly 1-11 million cryopreserved PBMC. With respect to this clone: The antigen remains undetermined. This CDR3 is also generated by other DNA sequences in the sample.

Sequenced here: unsorted PBMCs, sampled 7.6 years after starting antiretroviral therapy. The chain has TRBV19 and TRBJ2-3; D is unclear. The TCR was taken from a man aged 25 to 45 with HIV. The CDR3 reads CASSITGTDTQYF. The CDR3 nucleotides read TGTGCCAGTAGTATAACTGGCACAGATACGCAGTATTTT.